This TCR beta chain was sequenced for a study of PD-1 blockade in classical Hodgkin lymphoma. Overall study context: Administration of nivolumab to patients was at 3 mg/kg intravenously every 2 weeks. Study-level findings and limits: The repertoire differences lack a defined cause, possibly disease activity or prior therapy.

The time point: cycle 4 day 1 (C4D1), after 6 weeks of nivolumab. In every patient, relapse followed autologous stem cell transplantation, while exposure to brentuximab vedotin differed. Complete response, partial response or progressive disease was recorded as best response. The data were produced by immunoSEQ multiplex PCR, yet TCRdb's version contains in-frame clones alone and is incomplete. The sample yields 28,000 or so clones, about 72% seen once. This clone was counted only a few times. What it binds is not known. The origin of this receptor is a human donor with classical Hodgkin lymphoma. This specimen consisted of peripheral blood mononuclear cells (PBMCs), obtained before the fourth cycle of nivolumab.

The CDR3 nucleotides read TGTGCCAGCAGCCAAGAGGAGAACAGGGGGGCCTATGGCTACACCTTC. It yields the protein CASSQEENRGAYGYTF. This sequence joins TRBV4-2 and TRBJ1-2; TRBD1 aligns across 8 bases. V shed 0 bases and J 4 bases; nucleotides not matched to a gene: 7. This CDR3 has 16 amino acids. The germline CDR1 and CDR2 sequences are LGHNA and YNFKEQ.